The 6 T cell receptor beta chains below were found in one sample sequenced in a study of CD8+ T cells in alopecia areata. cDNA reverse transcribed from extracted RNA served as the sequencing template. TCRdb's table, derived via immunoSEQ multiplex PCR, lists solely in-frame clones and lacks some. The profile covers approximately 160,000 clones, with approximately 57% appearing a single time and 13% to 15% taken by the ten largest. Treatment specified: oral pan-JAK inhibitor, 5-10 mg twice daily. The starting material was CD4+ T cells sorted from blood, obtained at week 24, from a patient treated with tofacitinib. The receptors stem from a human donor with alopecia areata.

The V gene is TRBV7-2, the J gene TRBJ1-2; possible D gene TRBD1, 5 bases. CDR1 is SGHTA, CDR2 FQGNSA, per germline. The CDR3 totals 16 residues. With 1 base removed from V and 5 bases from J, the gap between germline ends came to 17 bases. CDR3 loop: CASSLVIARQGYGYTF. The CDR3 coding sequence is TGTGCCAGCAGCTTAGTAATTGCACGGCAGGGATATGGCTACACCTTC.

CDR3 region: CAWTGQVNTEAFF. CDR3 DNA: TGTGCCTGGACCGGACAGGTGAACACTGAAGCTTTCTTT. This rearrangement joins TRBV30 to TRBJ1-1, with 7 positions matching TRBD1. The CDR3 contains 13 residues. Unmatched junction bases numbered 2, after V lost 4 bases and J lost 0 bases. Germline CDR1 GTSNPN, CDR2 SVGIG (reference sequence).

The V gene is TRBV27, the J gene TRBJ1-2, with D uncertain. The V end was cut by 0 bases, the J end by 3 bases, with 14 bases between. The CDR3 spans 16 residues. Germline V gene data show CDR1 as MNHEY and CDR2 as SMNVEV (reference sequence). The CDR3 sequence is CASSLSPGRLDYGYTF. The CDR3 nucleotides read TGTGCCAGCAGTTTATCTCCGGGTCGGTTGGACTATGGCTACACCTTC.

This clone was detected only a few times. The V gene is TRBV19, the J gene TRBJ2-4; 10 nucleotides align to TRBD2. The trim removed 5 bases at V and 2 bases at J, leaving 6 bases unmatched. This CDR3 has 16 amino acids. Germline CDR1 is LNHDA and CDR2 is SQIVND (reference sequence). This chain's CDR3 is CASSLGTSVSKNIQYF. The CDR3 DNA is TGTGCCAGTAGTCTCGGGACTAGCGTCTCCAAAAACATTCAGTACTTC.

This clone was seen a single time. The chain has TRBV6-5 and TRBJ2-5; the D gene is possibly TRBD1 (6 bases). CDR1 and CDR2 (germline): MNHEY, SVGAGI. Between the trimmed V and J ends, which lost 6 bases and 3 bases, there was a span of 17 bases. This CDR3 is built from 15 residues. The CDR3 DNA reads as TGTGCCAGCAGGGTGTTTTGGGACACGGAAGAGACCCAGTACTTC. Protein product: CASRVFWDTEETQYF.

This chain connects TRBV6-1 to TRBJ1-5; D is possibly TRBD1 (5 bases). This CDR3 has 15 amino acids. Germline CDR1 is MNHNS and CDR2 is SASEGT. V was pared by 2 bases and J by 5 bases, with 13 bases between. The CDR3 reads CASSEWGSHDQPQHF. In DNA, the CDR3 is TGTGCCAGCAGTGAATGGGGGAGTCACGATCAGCCCCAGCATTTT.